The 7 T cell receptor beta chains below all came from one sample that was sequenced in a study of T-cell memory formation after mild COVID-19. One entry per CDR3 protein results from TCRdb running MiXCR on the 5' RACE reads. The sample records a few hundred thousand distinct CDR3 sequences, roughly 10% being singletons. Sequencing input: PBMCs or a T cell subset sorted from them (not recorded which). Every receptor here comes from a man younger than 35 who had mild COVID-19 (a few samples of this study predate the infection). Cell type and time point are not known.

This clonotype occurred many times. V gene TRBV10-2 combines with J gene TRBJ2-3; a weak D match, TRBD2 (5 bases). This CDR3 has 14 amino acids. The V gene lost 10 bases and the J gene lost 2 bases, with 16 bases spanning the gap. Germline CDR1 is WSHSY and CDR2 is SAAADI. The CDR3, as DNA: TGCGCCACTGCAACTAGTCACCTCACAGATACGCAGTATTTT. Translation gives CATATSHLTDTQYF.

This clonotype was counted a few times. V usage is TRBV18 and J usage is TRBJ1-6; 7 nucleotides align to TRBD1. The CDR3 covers 15 residues. With V trimmed by 3 bases and J by 11 bases, 10 bases remained unmatched. The germline V gene encodes CDR1 KGHSH and CDR2 LQKENI. Here the CDR3 DNA reads TGTGCCAGCTCACCTGCAGGGGGAGAGGACCCACCCCTCCACTTT. Translated: CASSPAGGEDPPLHF.

This chain connects TRBV20-1 to TRBJ1-5; 10 positions match TRBD1. V gave up 5 bases and J gave up 5 bases; unmatched junction bases: 3. Germline CDR1 is DFQATT and CDR2 is SNEGSKA (reference sequence). The CDR3 loop spans 13 amino acids. CDR3 coding DNA: TGCAGTGCTGCCGGGACAGGGGATCAGCCCCAGCATTTT. Translating gives CSAAGTGDQPQHF.

This clonotype was found a few times. This chain connects TRBV4-3 to TRBJ1-1; no definite D call. Trimming cost V 4 bases and J 3 bases, with 9 bases left between them. Germline loops: CDR1 LGHNA, CDR2 YSLEER. The CDR3 consists of 13 residues. The CDR3 loop reads CASSRAFDTEAFF. The CDR3 nucleotides are TGCGCCAGCAGCCGAGCATTTGACACTGAAGCTTTCTTT.

This clonotype appeared a few times. The DNA for the CDR3 is TGTGCCAGCAGTTACTCGGACACTGAAGCTTTCTTT. Translating it yields CASSYSDTEAFF. V gene TRBV6-5 combines with J gene TRBJ1-1, with unresolved D. CDR1 MNHEY and CDR2 SVGAGI come from the germline V gene. The CDR3 length is 12 residues. V shed 0 bases and J shed 3 bases, with 2 bases lying between them.

V gene TRBV12-3 or TRBV12-4 combines with J gene TRBJ2-7; D may be TRBD1 or TRBD2 (6 bases each). The CDR3 consists of 14 residues. The germline V and J ends were trimmed by 10 bases and 3 bases, with 19 bases remaining between them. Here the CDR3 DNA reads TGTGCCACGGGGGTAGGGACAACAAACTACGAGCAGTACTTC. Translated, it gives CATGVGTTNYEQYF.

The chain couples TRBV20-1 to TRBJ1-2, with a weak D call TRBD1 (6 bases). Per germline, CDR1 DFQATT and CDR2 SNEGSKA (reference sequence). The CDR3 is 13 amino acids. Trimming left V 5 bases short and J 3 bases short, with 13 bases between. CDR3 protein: CSAHQSGDYGYTF. The CDR3 DNA sequence: TGCAGTGCTCATCAATCAGGGGACTATGGCTACACCTTC.